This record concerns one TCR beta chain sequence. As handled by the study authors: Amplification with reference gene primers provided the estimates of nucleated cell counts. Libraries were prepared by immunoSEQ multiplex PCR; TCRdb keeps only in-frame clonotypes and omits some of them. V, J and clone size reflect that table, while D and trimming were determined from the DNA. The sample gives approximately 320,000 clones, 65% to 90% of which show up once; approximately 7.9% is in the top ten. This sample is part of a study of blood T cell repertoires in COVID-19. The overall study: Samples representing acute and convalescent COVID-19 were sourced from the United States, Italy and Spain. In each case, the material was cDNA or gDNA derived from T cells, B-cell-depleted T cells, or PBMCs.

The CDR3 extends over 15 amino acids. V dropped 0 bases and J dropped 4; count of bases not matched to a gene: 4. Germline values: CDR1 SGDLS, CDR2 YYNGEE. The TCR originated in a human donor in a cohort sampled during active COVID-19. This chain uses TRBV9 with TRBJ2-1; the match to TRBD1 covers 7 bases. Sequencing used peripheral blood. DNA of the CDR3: TGTGCCAGCAGCGTAGTGGGGACAGATTACAATGAGCAGTTCTTC. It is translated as CASSVVGTDYNEQFF.